These 29 T cell receptor beta chains were all obtained from the same sample, sequenced in a study of T cell changes during pregnancy in multiple sclerosis. The data were produced by immunoSEQ multiplex PCR, yet TCRdb's version contains in-frame clones alone and is incomplete. The profile shows around 69,000 clones, under 95% of them singletons. This material consisted of peripheral blood, taken in the third trimester of pregnancy. Every receptor here comes from a female donor with multiple sclerosis, enrolled in a pregnancy study.

This sequence joins TRBV27 and TRBJ1-2; TRBD1 matches at 8 bases. Germline trimming cut 6 bases from V and 8 bases from J; bases unmatched to any gene: 8. CDR1 and CDR2 from the germline V gene are MNHEY and SMNVEV (reference sequence). The CDR3 contains 13 residues. The CDR3 here is CASSHGTGGGYTF. The CDR3 nucleotides are TGTGCCAGCAGCCACGGGACAGGTGGGGGCTACACCTTC.

The chain employs TRBV7-9 and TRBJ2-5; D is unresolved. Germline lookup yields CDR1 SEHNR and CDR2 FQNEAQ (reference sequence). The CDR3 consists of 14 residues. Trimming took off 1 base at V and 4 bases at J, with 10 bases between the two ends. In nucleotides, the CDR3 is TGTGCCAGCAGCTTAGGAGAGGATCTAGAGACCCAGTACTTC. This codes for CASSLGEDLETQYF.

The chain recombines TRBV7-2 with TRBJ1-1; a possible D gene is TRBD1 (6 bases). V lost 6 bases and J 10 bases, leaving 18 bases between the germline ends. Germline CDR1 is SGHTA and CDR2 is FQGNSA. This CDR3 is 13 amino acids long. The CDR3 bases are TGTGCCAGCAGTTCGGGACAAACAACTAGAGCTTTCTTT. Translation gives CASSSGQTTRAFF.

This rearrangement joins TRBV7-2 to TRBJ2-7; TRBD1 agrees at 8 bases. CDR1 SGHTA and CDR2 FQGNSA come from the germline V gene. Unmatched junction bases numbered 8, after V lost 4 bases and J lost 6 bases. The length of the CDR3 is 14 residues. The CDR3 bases are TGTGCCAGCAGCTCCCGGACAGGGATCAGCGAGCAGTACTTC. This translates into CASSSRTGISEQYF.

The V call is TRBV5-1, the J call TRBJ1-4; D unresolved. The CDR3 length is 14 residues. Deletions cut 9 bases from V and 7 bases from J, with 19 bases between. The germline V gene has CDR1 SGHRS and CDR2 YFSETQ. The CDR3 DNA is TGCGCCAACCGTCGGGGTAAACTCGGTGAAAAACTGTTTTTT. Amino acid sequence: CANRRGKLGEKLFF. Complete variable domain (other parts from reference TRBV5-1 and TRBJ1-4): KAGVTQTPRYLIKTRGQQVTLSCSPISGHRSVSWYQQTPGQGLQFLFEYFSETQRNKGNFPGRFSGRQFSNSRSEMNVSTLELGDSALYLCANRRGKLGEKLFFGSGTQLSVL.

The V call is TRBV7-2, the J call TRBJ2-7; 8 positions match TRBD1. Trimming took 4 bases from V and 5 from J; bases not matched to a gene: 10. Germline values: CDR1 SGHTA, CDR2 FQGNSA. The length of the CDR3 is 15 residues. CDR3 coding DNA: TGTGCCAGCAGCTCCCCCGACAGGGGCACCAACGAGCAGTACTTC. This translates into CASSSPDRGTNEQYF. Together with reference TRBV7-2 and TRBJ2-7, the CDR3 gives the full variable domain: GAGVSQSPSNKVTEKGKDVELRCDPISGHTALYWYRQSLGQGLEFLIYFQGNSAPDKSGLPSDRFSAERTGGSVSTLTIQRTQQEDSAVYLCASSSPDRGTNEQYFGPGTRLTVT.

This chain connects TRBV28 to TRBJ2-7; D might be TRBD2 (5 bases). Germline lookup yields CDR1 MDHEN and CDR2 SYDVKM. The CDR3 length is 12 residues. V was shortened by 4 bases and J by 4 bases, with 8 bases between the two germline ends. The CDR3 is CASSWGEYEQYF. Here the CDR3 DNA reads TGTGCCAGCAGTTGGGGAGAGTACGAGCAGTACTTC.

The CDR3 DNA reads as TGCGCCAGCAGTCCGGACAGAGCCAACACTGAAGCTTTCTTT. Amino acid sequence: CASSPDRANTEAFF. V usage is TRBV5-1 and J usage is TRBJ1-1; possibly TRBD1 for D (6 bases). With 5 bases removed from V and 2 bases from J, the gap between germline ends came to 13 bases. This CDR3 contains 14 residues. Germline V gene sequence: CDR1 SGHRS, CDR2 YFSETQ.

This sequence joins TRBV9 and TRBJ1-1; no clear D. The CDR3 loop spans 15 amino acids. Germline CDR1 is SGDLS and CDR2 is YYNGEE. Trimming pared 0 bases from V and 0 bases from J, leaving 9 bases between. Written as DNA, the CDR3 is TGTGCCAGCAGCGTAGGGAACAGTTTGAACACTGAAGCTTTCTTT. As protein: CASSVGNSLNTEAFF.

This sequence joins TRBV5-1 and TRBJ2-5; 11 nucleotides match TRBD2. The germline V gene encodes CDR1 SGHRS and CDR2 YFSETQ. The CDR3 contains 15 residues. After removal of 1 base from V and 5 bases from J, the junction contained 4 bases not matched to a gene. The CDR3 nucleotides read TGCGCCAGCAGCTTGAGACTAGCGGGGAGGGAGACCCAGTACTTC. Its translation is CASSLRLAGRETQYF.

The rearrangement uses TRBV2 and TRBJ2-1; 8 bases line up with TRBD2. The CDR3 spans 13 residues. Germline CDR1 SNHLY, CDR2 FYNNEI. Losses at the gene ends were 4 bases for V and 10 bases for J; bases not matched to a gene: 6. The CDR3 here is CASSGGAGGEQFF. CDR3 coding DNA: TGTGCCAGCAGTGGGGGCGCGGGGGGCGAGCAGTTCTTC.

This clone occurred once. The chain combines TRBV19 with TRBJ2-7, with a tentative D call TRBD1 (6 bases). Germline CDR1 and CDR2: LNHDA and SQIVND (reference sequence). Between the trimmed V and J ends, which lost 2 bases and 4 bases, there was a span of 18 bases. CDR3 length equals 16 residues. In nucleotides, the CDR3 is TGTGCCAGTAGTATAAGTGGCAGCCCAGGGGTGTACGAGCAGTACTTC. Protein: CASSISGSPGVYEQYF. Combining the CDR3 with reference TRBV19 and TRBJ2-7 gives the whole variable domain DGGITQSPKYLFRKEGQNVTLSCEQNLNHDAMYWYRQDPGQGLRLIYYSQIVNDFQKGDIAEGYSVSREKKESFPLTVTSAQKNPTAFYLCASSISGSPGVYEQYFGPGTRLTVT.

The chain carries TRBV15 and TRBJ2-3; TRBD2 might be the D (7 bases). V dropped 5 bases and J dropped 1 base, with 19 bases sitting between them. CDR1 and CDR2 (germline): LNHNV, YYDKDF (reference sequence). The CDR3 runs 17 residues. The DNA for the CDR3 is TGTGCCACCAGCTCCTGGGGGGGGGCCAGAGGCACAGATACGCAGTATTTT. Encoded protein: CATSSWGGARGTDTQYF.

The CDR3 DNA reads TGTGCCAGCTTACCACCGACAGGGCCCCCCCTCGAGCAGTACTTC. Protein product: CASLPPTGPPLEQYF. The V and J genes are TRBV2 and TRBJ2-7; TRBD1 matches at 7 bases. The V and J ends lost 8 bases and 6 bases, in that order; junction bases with no gene match: 16. The CDR3 is 15 amino acids. Germline CDR1 is SNHLY and CDR2 is FYNNEI. The full variable domain, completed using reference TRBV2 and TRBJ2-7, is EPEVTQTPSHQVTQMGQEVILRCVPISNHLYFYWYRQILGQKVEFLVSFYNNEISEKSEIFDDQFSVERPDGSNFTLKIRSTKLEDSAMYFCASLPPTGPPLEQYFGPGTRLTVT.

The chain couples TRBV5-6 to TRBJ2-7, with 8 bases lining up with TRBD1. Germline CDR1 reads SGHDT; CDR2 reads YYEEEE. With V trimmed by 4 bases and J by 7 bases, 10 bases remained unmatched. CDR3 length: 14 amino acids. This chain's CDR3 is CASSLSGTGGEQYF. CDR3 DNA sequence: TGTGCCAGCAGCCTTTCCGGGACAGGTGGTGAGCAGTACTTC.

This clone came up many times. The V gene is TRBV6-5, the J gene TRBJ1-3; tentatively, D is TRBD1 (6 bases). Between the trimmed V and J ends, which lost 5 bases and 2 bases, there was a span of 13 bases. This CDR3 region has 15 residues. From germline, CDR1 is MNHEY and CDR2 SVGAGI. The CDR3 nucleotides read TGTGCCAGCAGTACCCTGCCAGGGGCTGGAAACACCATATATTTT. This encodes CASSTLPGAGNTIYF.

The genes are TRBV4-3 and TRBJ2-3, with 7 bases identical to TRBD1. Germline V gene lookup returns CDR1 LGHNA and CDR2 YSLEER. There are 16 residues in the CDR3. Unmatched junction bases numbered 8, after V lost 4 bases and J lost 1 base. The CDR3 coding sequence is TGCGCCAGCAGCCGAGAGAGGGGACAGCGCACAGATACGCAGTATTTT. As protein: CASSRERGQRTDTQYF.

The V gene is TRBV5-1, the J gene TRBJ2-1, with 9 bases matching TRBD1. Per the germline V gene, CDR1 is SGHRS and CDR2 is YFSETQ. The CDR3 loop spans 14 amino acids. V lost 0 bases to trimming and J lost 7 bases; unmatched junction nucleotides: 2. CDR3 loop: CASSLGGTGNEQFF. The CDR3 bases are TGCGCCAGCAGCTTGGGGGGGACAGGGAATGAGCAGTTCTTC.

The chain recombines TRBV6-1 with TRBJ2-3, with 10 positions matching TRBD2. Trimming cost V 4 bases and J 4 bases; bases outside gene matches: 5. The CDR3 has 15 residues. Germline lookup yields CDR1 MNHNS and CDR2 SASEGT. The CDR3 region is CASSATSGGADTQYF. The DNA of the CDR3 is TGTGCCAGCAGTGCGACCAGCGGGGGGGCAGATACGCAGTATTTT.

The V gene is TRBV11-2, the J gene TRBJ2-1, with a weak D call TRBD2 (7 bases). This CDR3 region has 16 residues. V lost 5 bases and J 6 bases, leaving 20 bases between the germline ends. Germline V gene data show CDR1 as SGHAT and CDR2 as FQNNGV. CDR3: CASSGLRGGRFNEQFF. Written as DNA, the CDR3 is TGTGCCAGCAGCGGACTGAGGGGGGGGAGATTCAATGAGCAGTTCTTC. Supplemented by reference TRBV11-2 and TRBJ2-1, the full variable domain reads EAGVAQSPRYKIIEKRQSVAFWCNPISGHATLYWYQQILGQGPKLLIQFQNNGVVDDSQLPKDRFSAERLKGVDSTLKIQPAKLEDSAVYLCASSGLRGGRFNEQFFGPGTRLTVL.

The chain recombines TRBV18 with TRBJ2-2; 8 nucleotides match TRBD2. Germline CDR1 and CDR2: KGHSH and LQKENI. The CDR3 is 17 residues long. J gave up 1 base and V 2 bases, and 6 bases lay outside the gene matches. The CDR3 loop reads CASSPTIAGLNTGELFF. DNA for the CDR3: TGTGCCAGCTCACCAACGATAGCGGGGCTGAACACCGGGGAGCTGTTTTTT.

CDR3 bases: TGTGCCAGCAGGGAGGGGACTAGGCCAGATACGCAGTATTTT. This sequence encodes CASREGTRPDTQYF. This sequence joins TRBV21-1 and TRBJ2-3; the listed D gene, TRBD2, was not tested against the DNA. TRBV21-1 is shown as a pseudogene. The length of the CDR3 is 14 residues.

The V and J genes are TRBV15 and TRBJ1-6; unclear D gene. Germline V lookup: CDR1 LNHNV, CDR2 YYDKDF (reference sequence). Trimming shortened V by 0 bases and J by 8 bases, and 11 bases separated the two germline ends. CDR3 length: 15 amino acids. The CDR3 spells CATSREIGSYSPLHF. CDR3 DNA sequence: TGTGCCACCAGCAGAGAGATCGGTTCCTATTCACCCCTCCACTTT.

The chain combines TRBV2 with TRBJ2-2; D remains ambiguous. CDR3 length: 14 residues. Germline V CDR1 and CDR2: SNHLY, FYNNEI. The V gene lost 6 bases and the J gene lost 0 bases, with 8 bases spanning the gap. The CDR3 spells CASRPGSNTGELFF. The CDR3 DNA reads TGTGCCAGCAGGCCGGGTTCGAACACCGGGGAGCTGTTTTTT.

This clone appeared a single time. The chain recombines TRBV25-1 with TRBJ1-1; the D gene is possibly TRBD1 (6 bases). The CDR3 runs 13 residues. Germline-derived CDR1 and CDR2 are MGHDK and SYGVNS. Trimming removed 8 bases from V and 5 bases from J, with 15 bases in between. The CDR3 DNA sequence: TGTGCCAGCTCCGAAGGGGGTCGAACTGAAGCTTTCTTT. The encoded protein is CASSEGGRTEAFF.

CDR3 amino acids: CASSLLAASRTNTEAFF. CDR3 in DNA: TGTGCCAGCAGCTTGTTAGCCGCCAGCCGCACAAACACTGAAGCTTTCTTT. The gene calls are TRBV11-1 and TRBJ1-1; D unclear. The CDR3 consists of 17 residues. With 3 bases removed from V and 2 bases from J, the gap between germline ends came to 19 bases. Looked up from germline, CDR1 is SGHAT and CDR2 is FQDESV (reference sequence).

J is TRBJ2-7 and V is TRBV28; TRBD1 agrees at 11 bases. V shed 5 bases, J shed 9 bases, and the junction held 9 bases outside the gene matches. The CDR3 is 14 residues long. The germline V gene has CDR1 MDHEN and CDR2 SYDVKM. The CDR3 is CASSGTGGMVRQYF. CDR3 coding DNA: TGTGCCAGCAGTGGGACAGGGGGGATGGTAAGGCAGTACTTC.

The chain has TRBV30 and TRBJ2-3; D gene ambiguous. Germline assignment: CDR1 GTSNPN and CDR2 SVGIG (reference sequence). V was clipped by 5 bases and J by 0 bases, with 9 bases between them. The CDR3 is 13 residues long. The DNA for the CDR3 is TGTGCCTGGCATAGATCTAGCACAGATACGCAGTATTTT. Encoded protein: CAWHRSSTDTQYF.

CDR3 protein: CASSIVTEGPGAGEKLFF. The CDR3 DNA follows: TGTGCCAGTAGTATAGTAACAGAGGGGCCAGGGGCGGGTGAAAAACTGTTTTTT. The chain joins TRBV19 to TRBJ1-4, with D perhaps TRBD1 (6 bases). Trimming shortened V by 1 base and J by 7 bases, and 22 bases separated the two germline ends. There are 18 residues in the CDR3. CDR1 is LNHDA, CDR2 SQIVND, per germline (reference sequence).